Given below is one TCR beta chain in context. No antigen is known for it. The repertoire was sequenced with immunoSEQ multiplex PCR; TCRdb's copy has only in-frame clones and lacks some. The data contain over a million clones, roughly 95% of them singletons. These data belong to a study of shared clonotypes between healthy human individuals. Whole-study findings and limits: Estimated clonotype richness was generally higher in naive than memory subsets. In contrast to clonotypes shared by all four donors, non-shared clonotypes had lower generation probabilities.

The CDR3 runs 13 residues. Germline V CDR1 and CDR2: SGDLS, YYNGEE. V lost 4 bases, J lost 4 bases, and 10 bases lay in between. This sequence was found in a man aged 25-40 years in good health. The sample comprised naive CD4+ T cells sorted from blood. Subset in this sample: CD45RA+ positively selected. The chain couples TRBV9 to TRBJ2-3, with D unclear. Written as DNA, the CDR3 is TGTGCCAGCAGCCCCGATATGTCAGATACGCAGTATTTT. This translates into CASSPDMSDTQYF.